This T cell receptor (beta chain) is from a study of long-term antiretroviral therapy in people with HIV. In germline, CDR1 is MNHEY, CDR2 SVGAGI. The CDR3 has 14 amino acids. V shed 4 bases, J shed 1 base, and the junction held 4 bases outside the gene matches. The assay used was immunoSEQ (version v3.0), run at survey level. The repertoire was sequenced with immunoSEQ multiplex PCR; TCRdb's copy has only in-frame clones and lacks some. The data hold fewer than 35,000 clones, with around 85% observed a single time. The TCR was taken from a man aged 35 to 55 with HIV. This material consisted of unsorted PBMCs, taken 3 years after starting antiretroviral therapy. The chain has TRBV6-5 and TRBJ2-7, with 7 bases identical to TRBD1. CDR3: CASSFGQESYEQYF. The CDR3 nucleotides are TGTGCCAGCAGTTTCGGACAGGAATCCTACGAGCAGTACTTC.